A selection of T cell receptor beta chains follows, all from one sample in a study of blood T cell repertoires in COVID-19. Using immunoSEQ multiplex PCR, the repertoire was profiled, and TCRdb retains in-frame clones only, with some absent. The table records 150,000 or so clones, around 85% of them present only once. The material sequenced was peripheral blood. These receptors were taken from a woman aged 55-69 years with acute or convalescent COVID-19. CDR3s include the opening cysteine and the closing phenylalanine or tryptophan. Only part of the rows carry a size: once, few, many, or a class if the clone is expanded.

V gene	J gene	clone size	CDR3 protein
TRBV4-1	TRBJ1-6	few	CASSLGMGTGKSPLHF
TRBV30	TRBJ1-1	.	CAWEPTGYTEAFF
TRBV6-5	TRBJ1-6	.	CASREDGEGRSPLHF
TRBV19	TRBJ2-1	.	CASTSGGALSYNEQFF
TRBV10-2	TRBJ2-5	.	CASSEIRTGGFETQYF
TRBV5-1	TRBJ2-2	.	CASSLGHTNTGELFF
TRBV18	TRBJ2-2	.	CASSPLIANTGELFF
TRBV28	TRBJ2-4	.	CASSPGGAGKNIQYF
TRBV2	TRBJ1-2	.	CASSAGNYGYTF
TRBV29-1	TRBJ1-4	.	CSGSTGRDEKLFF
TRBV5-1	TRBJ2-1	few	CASTIGGAGGNEQFF
TRBV4-1	TRBJ1-2	.	CASSPQNSPGTVANYGYTF
TRBV3-1/TRBV3-2	TRBJ2-7	.	CASSQGRGYEQYF
TRBV7-9	TRBJ1-6	.	CASSLGTPGSPLHF
TRBV9	TRBJ2-6	.	CASSVTGEAGANVLTF
TRBV5-1	TRBJ2-1	.	CASSPAGATTGSSYNEQFF
TRBV28	TRBJ1-2	.	CASSETGGSGYTF
TRBV6-5	TRBJ2-1	.	CASSYHTDNEQFF
TRBV27	TRBJ2-3	.	CASSLFGAGGGSDTQYF
TRBV2	TRBJ1-6	.	CASGEHSSYNSPLHF